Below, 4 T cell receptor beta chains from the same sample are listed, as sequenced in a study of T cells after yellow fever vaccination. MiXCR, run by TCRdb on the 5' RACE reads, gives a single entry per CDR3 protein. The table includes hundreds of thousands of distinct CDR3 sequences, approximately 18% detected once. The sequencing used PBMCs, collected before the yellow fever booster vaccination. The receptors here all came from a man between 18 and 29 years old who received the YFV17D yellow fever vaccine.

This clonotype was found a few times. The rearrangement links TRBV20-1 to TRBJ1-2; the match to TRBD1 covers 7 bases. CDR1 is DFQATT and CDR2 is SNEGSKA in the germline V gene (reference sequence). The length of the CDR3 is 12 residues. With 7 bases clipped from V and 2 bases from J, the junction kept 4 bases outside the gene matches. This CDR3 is CSGQGENYGYTF. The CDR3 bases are TGCAGTGGACAGGGCGAGAACTATGGCTACACCTTC.

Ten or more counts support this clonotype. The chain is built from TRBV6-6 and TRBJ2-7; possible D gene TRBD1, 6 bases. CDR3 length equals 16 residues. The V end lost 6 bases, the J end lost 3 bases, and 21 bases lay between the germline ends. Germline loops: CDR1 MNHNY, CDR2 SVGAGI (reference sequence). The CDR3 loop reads CASSLHPGTGNYEQYV. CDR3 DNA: TGTGCCAGCAGCCTTCATCCCGGAACAGGGAACTACGAGCAGTACGTC.

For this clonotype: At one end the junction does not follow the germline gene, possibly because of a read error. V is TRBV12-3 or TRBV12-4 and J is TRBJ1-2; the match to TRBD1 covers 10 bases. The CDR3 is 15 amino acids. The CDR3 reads CASTLDRDRGYSYNF. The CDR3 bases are TGTGCCAGCACCCTCGACCGGGACAGGGGTTATAGCTACAACTTC.

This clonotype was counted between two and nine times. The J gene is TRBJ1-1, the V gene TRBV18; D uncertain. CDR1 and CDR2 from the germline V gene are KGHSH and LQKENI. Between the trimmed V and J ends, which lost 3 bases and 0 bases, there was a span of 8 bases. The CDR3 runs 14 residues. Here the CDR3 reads CASSPQDLNTEAFF. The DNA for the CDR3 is TGTGCCAGCTCACCCCAGGACTTGAACACTGAAGCTTTCTTT.